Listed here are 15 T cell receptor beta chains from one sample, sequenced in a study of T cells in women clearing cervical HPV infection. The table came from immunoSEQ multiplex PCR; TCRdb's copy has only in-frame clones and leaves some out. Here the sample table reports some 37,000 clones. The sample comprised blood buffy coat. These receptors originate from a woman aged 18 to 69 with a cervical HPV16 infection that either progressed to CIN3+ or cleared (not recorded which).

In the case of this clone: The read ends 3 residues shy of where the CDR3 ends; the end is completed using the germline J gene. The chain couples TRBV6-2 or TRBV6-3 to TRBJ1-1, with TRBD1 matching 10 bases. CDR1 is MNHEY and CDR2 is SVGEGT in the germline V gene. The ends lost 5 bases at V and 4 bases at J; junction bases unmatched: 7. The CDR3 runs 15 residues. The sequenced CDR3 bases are TGTGCCAGCAGTACTTCCGGGACAGGGGTCACTGAA. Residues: CASSTSGTGVTE. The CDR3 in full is CASSTSGTGVTEAFF.

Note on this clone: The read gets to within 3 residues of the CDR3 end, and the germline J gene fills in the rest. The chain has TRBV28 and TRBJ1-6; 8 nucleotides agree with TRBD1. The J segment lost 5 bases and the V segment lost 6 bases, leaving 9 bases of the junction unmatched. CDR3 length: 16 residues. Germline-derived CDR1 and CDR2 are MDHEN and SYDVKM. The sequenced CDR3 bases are TGTGCCAGCAGACCGACAGGGGATATTGATAATTCACCC. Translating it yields CASRPTGDIDNSP. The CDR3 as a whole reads CASRPTGDIDNSPLHF.

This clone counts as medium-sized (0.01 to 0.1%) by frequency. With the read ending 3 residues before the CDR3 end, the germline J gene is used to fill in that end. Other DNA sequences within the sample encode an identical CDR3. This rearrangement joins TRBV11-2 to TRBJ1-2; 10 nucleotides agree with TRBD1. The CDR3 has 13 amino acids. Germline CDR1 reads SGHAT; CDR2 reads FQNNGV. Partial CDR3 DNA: TGTGCCAGCAGCTTGGGGACAGGGGACGGC. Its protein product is CASSLGTGDG. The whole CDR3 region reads CASSLGTGDGYTF. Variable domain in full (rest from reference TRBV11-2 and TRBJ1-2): EAGVAQSPRYKIIEKRQSVAFWCNPISGHATLYWYQQILGQGPKLLIQFQNNGVVDDSQLPKDRFSAERLKGVDSTLKIQPAKLEDSAVYLCASSLGTGDGYTFGSGTRLTVV.

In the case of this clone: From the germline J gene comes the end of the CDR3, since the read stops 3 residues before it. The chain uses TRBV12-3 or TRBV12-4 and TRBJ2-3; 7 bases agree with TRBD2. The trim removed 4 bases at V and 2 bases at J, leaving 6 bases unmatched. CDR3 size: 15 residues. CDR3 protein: CASSSPGRATDTQYF. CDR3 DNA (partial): TGTGCCAGCAGTTCCCCGGGGAGGGCCACAGATACG.

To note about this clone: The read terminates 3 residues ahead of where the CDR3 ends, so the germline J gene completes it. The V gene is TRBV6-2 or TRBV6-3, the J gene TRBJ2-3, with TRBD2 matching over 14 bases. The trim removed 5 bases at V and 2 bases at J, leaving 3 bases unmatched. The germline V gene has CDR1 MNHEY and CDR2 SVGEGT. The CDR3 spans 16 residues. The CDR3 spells CASSPGLAGVTDTQYF. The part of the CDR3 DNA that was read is TGTGCCAGCAGTCCGGGACTAGCGGGGGTCACAGATACG.

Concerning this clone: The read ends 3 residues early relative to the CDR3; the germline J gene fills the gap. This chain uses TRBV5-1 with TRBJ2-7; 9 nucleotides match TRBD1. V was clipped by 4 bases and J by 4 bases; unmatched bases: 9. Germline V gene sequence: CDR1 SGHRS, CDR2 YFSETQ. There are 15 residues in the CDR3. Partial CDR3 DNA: TGCGCCAGCAGCCCAACCCGACAGGGGGGTTACGAG. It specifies CASSPTRQGGYE. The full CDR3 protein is CASSPTRQGGYEQYF.

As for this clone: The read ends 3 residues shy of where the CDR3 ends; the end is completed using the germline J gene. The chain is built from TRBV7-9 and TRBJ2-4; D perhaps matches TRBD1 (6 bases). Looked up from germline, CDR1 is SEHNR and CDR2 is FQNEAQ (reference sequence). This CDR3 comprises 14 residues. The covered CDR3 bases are TGTGCCAGCAGCTTACGGACAGAGACTTATGGT. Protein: CASSLRTETYG. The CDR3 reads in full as CASSLRTETYGQYF.

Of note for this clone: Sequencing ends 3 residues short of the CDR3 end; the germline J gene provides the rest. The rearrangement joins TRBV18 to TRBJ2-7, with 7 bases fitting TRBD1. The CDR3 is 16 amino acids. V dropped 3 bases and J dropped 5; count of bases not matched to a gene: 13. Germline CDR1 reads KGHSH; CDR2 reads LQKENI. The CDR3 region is CASSPQKRDSGNEQYF. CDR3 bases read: TGTGCCAGCTCACCGCAAAAAAGGGACAGTGGGAACGAG.

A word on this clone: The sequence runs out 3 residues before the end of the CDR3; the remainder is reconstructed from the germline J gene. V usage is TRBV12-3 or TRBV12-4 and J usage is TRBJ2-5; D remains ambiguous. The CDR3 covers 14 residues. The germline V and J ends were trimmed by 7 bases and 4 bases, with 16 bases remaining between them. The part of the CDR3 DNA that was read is TGTGCCAGCAAAAATGATCTAAGGGTAGAGACC. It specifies CASKNDLRVET. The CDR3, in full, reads CASKNDLRVETQYF.

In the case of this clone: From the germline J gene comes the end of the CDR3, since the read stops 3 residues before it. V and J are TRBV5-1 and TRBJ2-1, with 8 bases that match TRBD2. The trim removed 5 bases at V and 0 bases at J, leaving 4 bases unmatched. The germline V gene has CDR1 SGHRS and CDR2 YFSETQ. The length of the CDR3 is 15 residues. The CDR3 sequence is CASRLSGSSYNEQFF. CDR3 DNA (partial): TGCGCCAGCAGACTCAGCGGGAGCTCCTACAATGAG.

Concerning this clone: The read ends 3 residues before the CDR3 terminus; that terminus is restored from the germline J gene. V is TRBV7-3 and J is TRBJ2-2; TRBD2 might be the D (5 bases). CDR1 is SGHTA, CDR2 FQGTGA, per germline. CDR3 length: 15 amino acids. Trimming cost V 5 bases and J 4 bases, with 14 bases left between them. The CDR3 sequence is CASSRSDSSTGELFF. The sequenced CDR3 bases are TGTGCCAGCAGCCGCTCGGACTCTAGCACCGGGGAG.

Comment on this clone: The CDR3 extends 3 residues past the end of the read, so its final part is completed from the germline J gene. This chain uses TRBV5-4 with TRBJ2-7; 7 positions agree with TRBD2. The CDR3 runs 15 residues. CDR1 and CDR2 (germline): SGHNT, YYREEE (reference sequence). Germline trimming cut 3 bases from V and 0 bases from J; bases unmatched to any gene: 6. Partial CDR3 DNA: TGTGCCAGCAGCTGGGGGGGGGAGAGCTCCTACGAG. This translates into CASSWGGESSYE. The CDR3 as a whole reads CASSWGGESSYEQYF.

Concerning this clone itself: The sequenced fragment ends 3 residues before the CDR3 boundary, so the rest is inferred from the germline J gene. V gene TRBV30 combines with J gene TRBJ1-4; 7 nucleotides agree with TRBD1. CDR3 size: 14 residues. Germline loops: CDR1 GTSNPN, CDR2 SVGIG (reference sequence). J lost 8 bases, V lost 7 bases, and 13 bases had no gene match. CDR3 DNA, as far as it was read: TGTGCCTTTGACAGGGAAAGAGGAGGGGAAAAA. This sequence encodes CAFDRERGGEK. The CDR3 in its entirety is CAFDRERGGEKLFF. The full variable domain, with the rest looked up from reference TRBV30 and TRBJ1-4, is SQTIHQWPATLVQPVGSPLSLECTVEGTSNPNLYWYRQAAGRGLQLLFYSVGIGQISSEVPQNLSASRPQDRQFILSSKKLLLSDSGFYLCAFDRERGGEKLFFGSGTQLSVL.

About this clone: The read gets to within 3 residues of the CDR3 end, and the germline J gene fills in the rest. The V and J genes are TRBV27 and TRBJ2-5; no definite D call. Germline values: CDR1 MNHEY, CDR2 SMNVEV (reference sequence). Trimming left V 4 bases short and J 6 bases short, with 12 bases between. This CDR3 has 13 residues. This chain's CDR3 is CASSSGVPQTQYF. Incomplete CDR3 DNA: TGTGCCAGCAGTTCAGGTGTTCCCCAGACC.

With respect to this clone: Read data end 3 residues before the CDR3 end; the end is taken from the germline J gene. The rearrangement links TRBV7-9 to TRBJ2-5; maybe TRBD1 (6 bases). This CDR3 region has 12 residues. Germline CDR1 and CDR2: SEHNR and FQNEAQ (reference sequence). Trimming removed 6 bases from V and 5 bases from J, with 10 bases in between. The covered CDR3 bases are TGTGCCAGCAGGGGGGCGAGTGAGACC. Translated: CASRGASET. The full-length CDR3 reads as CASRGASETQYF.